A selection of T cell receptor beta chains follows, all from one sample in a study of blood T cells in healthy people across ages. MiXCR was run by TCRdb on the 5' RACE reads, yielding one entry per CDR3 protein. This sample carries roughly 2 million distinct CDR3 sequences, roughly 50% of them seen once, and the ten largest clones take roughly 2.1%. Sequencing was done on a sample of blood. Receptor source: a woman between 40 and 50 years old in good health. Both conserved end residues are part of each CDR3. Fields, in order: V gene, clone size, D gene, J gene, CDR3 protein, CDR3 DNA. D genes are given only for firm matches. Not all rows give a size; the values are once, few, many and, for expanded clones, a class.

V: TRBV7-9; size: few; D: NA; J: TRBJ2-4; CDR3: CASSSLTKNIQYF; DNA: TGTGCCAGCAGCTCCCTTACCAAAAACATTCAGTACTTC
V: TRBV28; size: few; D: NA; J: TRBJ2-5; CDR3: CASSRARGQETQYF; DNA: TGTGCCAGTAGTCGGGCTCGAGGTCAGGAGACCCAGTACTTC
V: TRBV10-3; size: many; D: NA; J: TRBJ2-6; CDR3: CAISDAAGGGSGANVLTF; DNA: TGTGCCATCAGTGATGCCGCTGGGGGCGGTTCTGGGGCCAACGTCCTGACTTTC
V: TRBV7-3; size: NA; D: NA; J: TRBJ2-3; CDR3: CASSHLTGPKDTQYF; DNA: TGTGCCAGCAGCCATCTGACAGGCCCTAAGGATACGCAGTATTTT
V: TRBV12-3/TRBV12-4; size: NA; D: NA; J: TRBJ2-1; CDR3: CASSLLQSYNEQFF; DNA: TGTGCCAGCAGTTTATTACAGAGTTACAATGAGCAGTTCTTC
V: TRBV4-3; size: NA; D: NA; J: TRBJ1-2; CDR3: CASSQGLMVNYGYTF; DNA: TGCGCCAGCAGCCAAGGGTTAATGGTAAACTATGGCTACACCTTC
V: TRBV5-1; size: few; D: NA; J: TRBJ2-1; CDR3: CASSPPGPKQFF; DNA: TGCGCCAGCAGCCCACCGGGACCAAAGCAGTTCTTC
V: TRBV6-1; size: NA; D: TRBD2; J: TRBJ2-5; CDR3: CAGSSAAFLAGKETQYF; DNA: TGTGCCGGCAGCTCCGCAGCATTTCTAGCGGGGAAAGAGACCCAGTACTTC
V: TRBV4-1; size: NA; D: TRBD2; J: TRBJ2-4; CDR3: CASSQASGGPSFSYKQYF; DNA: TGCGCCAGCAGCCAGGCTAGCGGGGGGCCCTCCTTTTCCTACAAGCAGTACTTC
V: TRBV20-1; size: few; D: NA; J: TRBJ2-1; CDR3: CSASNHQGFDEQFF; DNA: TGCAGTGCTAGCAACCACCAGGGTTTTGATGAGCAGTTCTTC
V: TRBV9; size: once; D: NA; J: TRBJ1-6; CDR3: CASSEDGWNSPLHF; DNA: TGTGCCAGCAGCGAGGACGGGTGGAATTCACCCCTCCACTTT
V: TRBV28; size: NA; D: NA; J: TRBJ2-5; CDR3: CASRHRVLVETQYF; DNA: TGTGCCAGCAGGCACAGGGTTTTGGTGGAGACCCAGTACTTC
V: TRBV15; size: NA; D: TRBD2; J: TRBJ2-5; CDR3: CATSRDRLAKETQYF; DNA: TGTGCCACCAGCAGAGATCGACTAGCAAAAGAGACCCAGTACTTC
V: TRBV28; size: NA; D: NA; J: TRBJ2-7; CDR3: CASSLSPLEQYF; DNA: TGTGCCAGCAGTTTATCCCCCCTCGAGCAGTACTTC
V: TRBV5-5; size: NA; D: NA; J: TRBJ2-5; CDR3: CASSGATGPGQYQETQYF; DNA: TGTGCCAGCAGCGGTGCTACAGGGCCGGGCCAGTACCAAGAGACCCAGTACTTC
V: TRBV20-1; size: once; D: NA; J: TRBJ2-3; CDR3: CSAPEGEADTQYF; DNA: TGCAGTGCCCCGGAGGGAGAGGCAGATACGCAGTATTTT
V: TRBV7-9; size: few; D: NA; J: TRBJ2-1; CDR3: CASSLGISDYNEQFF; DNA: TGTGCCAGCAGCTTAGGCATATCCGATTACAATGAGCAGTTCTTC
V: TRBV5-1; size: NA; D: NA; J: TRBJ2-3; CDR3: CASSFTGIPTDTQYF; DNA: TGCGCCAGCAGCTTCACAGGGATACCCACAGATACGCAGTATTTT
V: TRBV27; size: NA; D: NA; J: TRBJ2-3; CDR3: CASSSTLTDTQYF; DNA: TGTGCCAGCAGTAGTACTTTGACAGATACGCAGTATTTT
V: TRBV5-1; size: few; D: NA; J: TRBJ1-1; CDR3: CASSSSANTEAFF; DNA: TGCGCCAGCAGCTCCTCAGCGAACACTGAAGCTTTCTTT
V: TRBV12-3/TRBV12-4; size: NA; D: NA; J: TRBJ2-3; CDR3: CASSAGTITDTQYF; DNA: TGTGCCAGCAGCGCCGGGACAATCACAGATACGCAGTATTTT
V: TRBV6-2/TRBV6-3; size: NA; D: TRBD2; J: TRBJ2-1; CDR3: CASSYPKGLAGHNEQFF; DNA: TGTGCCAGCAGTTACCCGAAGGGACTAGCGGGGCACAATGAGCAGTTCTTC
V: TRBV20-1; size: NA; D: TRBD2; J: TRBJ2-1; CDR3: CSARDDGGGYNEQFF; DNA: TGCAGTGCTAGAGATGATGGCGGGGGCTACAATGAGCAGTTCTTC
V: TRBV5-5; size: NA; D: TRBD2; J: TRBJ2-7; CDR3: CASTALGTTSSYEQYF; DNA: TGTGCCAGCACCGCGTTGGGGACTACGAGCTCCTACGAGCAGTACTTC
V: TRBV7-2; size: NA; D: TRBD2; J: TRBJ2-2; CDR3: CASSRVTSGTGELFF; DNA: TGTGCCAGCAGCCGCGTAACTAGCGGCACCGGGGAGCTGTTTTTT
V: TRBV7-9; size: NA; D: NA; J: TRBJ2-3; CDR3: CASSLHLSTQYF; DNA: TGTGCCAGCAGCTTACACCTTTCTACGCAGTATTTT
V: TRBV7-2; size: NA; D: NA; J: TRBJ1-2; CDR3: CASSYHEGYTF; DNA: TGTGCCAGCAGCTATCATGAAGGCTACACCTTC
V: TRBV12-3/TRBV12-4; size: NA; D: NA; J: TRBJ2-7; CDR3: CASSWTEYEQYF; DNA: TGTGCCAGCAGTTGGACGGAATACGAGCAGTACTTC
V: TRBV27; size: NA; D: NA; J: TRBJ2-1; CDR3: CASRTLPDWGNEQFF; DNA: TGTGCCAGCAGAACTCTCCCGGACTGGGGGAATGAGCAGTTCTTC
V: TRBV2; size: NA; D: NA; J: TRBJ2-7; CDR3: CASSSTGNGEQYF; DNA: TGTGCCAGCAGTTCTACAGGGAACGGCGAGCAGTACTTC
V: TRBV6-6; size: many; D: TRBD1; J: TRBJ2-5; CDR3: CASSSPGQGETQYF; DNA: TGTGCCAGCAGTTCCCCCGGACAGGGAGAGACCCAGTACTTC
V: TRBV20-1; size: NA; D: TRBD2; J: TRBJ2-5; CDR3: CSASRLAGGPGQETQYF; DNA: TGCAGTGCTAGCCGACTAGCGGGGGGGCCCGGCCAAGAGACCCAGTACTTC
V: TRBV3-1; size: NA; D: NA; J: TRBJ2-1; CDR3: CANSPRDREQFF; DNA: TGTGCCAACAGCCCGAGGGATCGAGAGCAGTTCTTC